This TCR beta chain was sequenced for a study of OX40 agonist ivuxolimab in advanced cancers. Study context: The patients received agonistic anti-OX40 (CD134) antibody ivuxolimab. 40% to 50% of patients had received prior checkpoint inhibitor therapy. Points from the study as a whole: Fewer expanded clones were found on average in CD4+ than in CD8+ T cells.

Concerning this clone: No antigen is known for it.

This CDR3 has 12 amino acids. From germline, CDR1 is SNHLY and CDR2 FYNNEI. Trimming removed 3 bases from V and 0 bases from J, with 3 bases in between. Exclusion of a patient followed from autoimmune disease history or systemic immunosuppression. Some clones are missing from TCRdb's copy, which holds only in-frame ones; the method was immunoSEQ multiplex PCR. The sample consists of 40,000 to 50,000 clones, 91% of them appearing once. Here the sequenced sample was CD4+ or CD8+ T cells sorted from blood, taken in a trial of the OX40 agonist ivuxolimab. The sequence was obtained from an adult with an advanced solid tumor such as melanoma, head and neck, liver or kidney cancer. This chain links TRBV2 with TRBJ2-7; no clear D. The CDR3, as DNA: TGTGCCAGCAGTGACAACTCCTACGAGCAGTACTTC. This encodes CASSDNSYEQYF.